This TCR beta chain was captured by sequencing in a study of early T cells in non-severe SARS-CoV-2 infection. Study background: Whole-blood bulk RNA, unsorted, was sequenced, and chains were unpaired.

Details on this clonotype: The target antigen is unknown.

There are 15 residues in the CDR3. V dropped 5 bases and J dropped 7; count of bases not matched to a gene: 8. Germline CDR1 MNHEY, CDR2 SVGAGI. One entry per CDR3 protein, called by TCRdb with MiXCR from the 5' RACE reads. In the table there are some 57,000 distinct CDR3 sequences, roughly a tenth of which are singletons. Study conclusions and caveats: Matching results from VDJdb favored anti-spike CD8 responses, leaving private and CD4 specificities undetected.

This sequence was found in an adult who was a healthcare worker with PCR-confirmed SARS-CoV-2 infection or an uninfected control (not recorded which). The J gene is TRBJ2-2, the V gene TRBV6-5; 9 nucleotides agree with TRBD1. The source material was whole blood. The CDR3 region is CASSLGTGKVGELFF. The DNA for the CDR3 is TGTGCCAGCAGTCTGGGGACAGGGAAGGTCGGGGAGCTGTTTTTT.